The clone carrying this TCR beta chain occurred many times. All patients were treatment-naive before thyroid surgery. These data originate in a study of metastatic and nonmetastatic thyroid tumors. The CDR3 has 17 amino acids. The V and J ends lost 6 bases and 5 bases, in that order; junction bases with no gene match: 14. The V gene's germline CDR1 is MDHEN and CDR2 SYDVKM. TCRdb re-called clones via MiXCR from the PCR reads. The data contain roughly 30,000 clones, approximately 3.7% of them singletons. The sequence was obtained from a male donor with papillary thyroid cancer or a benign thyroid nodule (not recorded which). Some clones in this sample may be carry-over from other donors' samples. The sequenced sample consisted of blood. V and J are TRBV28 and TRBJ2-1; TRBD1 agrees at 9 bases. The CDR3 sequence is CASRPRGTGFLNNEQFF. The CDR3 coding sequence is TGTGCCAGCAGGCCCCGGGGGACAGGGTTTTTGAACAATGAGCAGTTCTTC.